This passage covers 26 T cell receptor beta chains from one sample sequenced in a study of tumor-infiltrating lymphocytes in primary liver carcinoma. Using a constant-region primer together with ProtoScript II reverse transcriptase, TCR beta cDNA was made from about 500 ng of total RNA. The TCR beta library was amplified through three nested multiplex PCR rounds in a modified ARM-PCR procedure. With TRBV1-TRBV30 forward primers and a C-beta reverse primer, the first two PCR rounds were run for approximately 10 cycles each. TCRdb reanalysed the multiplex PCR reads using MiXCR and keeps one entry per CDR3 protein. The table has tens of thousands of distinct CDR3 sequences, about 70% seen once. The tissue used was unsorted bulk material of roughly 17-32 mg. RNA and DNA were co-extracted from it with the AllPrep DNA/RNA mini kit. The specimen was liver tumor tissue from sampling region 3. Subset reported: tumor region T3, left-lateral pole. The receptors originated from a man aged 35 to 55 with primary liver carcinoma and hepatitis B virus infection.

In the case of this clonotype: The CDR3 ends on some other residue instead of the conserved phenylalanine or tryptophan, so this is likely a read error. The limits of the CDR3 on the DNA are not certain, so only TCRdb's listed CDR3 is given. The chain recombines TRBV29-1 with TRBJ2-7; the D segment call TRBD1 is taken from the table without a DNA check. Per germline, CDR1 SQVTM and CDR2 ANQGSEA. Ends included, the CDR3 has 15 residues. CDR3 sequence reads: CSAHLDPSGGDEQHL.

Regarding this clonotype: The germline gene is not matched at one end of the junction; a read error may be the cause. The rearrangement uses TRBV11-2 and TRBJ2-7, with D maybe TRBD1 (5 bases). Germline-derived CDR1 and CDR2 are SGHAT and FQNNGV. The CDR3 totals 12 residues. CDR3 in amino acids: CASSISGSEQCF. Written as DNA, the CDR3 is TGTGCCAGCAGCATATCAGGGTCCGAACAGTGCTTC.

Regarding this clonotype: A read error is possible here, since a much larger clone lies one base away. The chain couples TRBV29-1 to TRBJ2-3; weak D call: TRBD2 (5 bases). The CDR3 runs to 12 residues. Germline V CDR1 and CDR2: SQVTM, ANQGSEA. CDR3 in DNA: TGCAGCGTTGTCGGGATAGCAGATACGCAGTGTTTT. Its protein product is CSVVGIADTQCF.

This chain uses TRBV6-6 with TRBJ2-1; D could derive from TRBD1 or TRBD2 (5 bases each). Germline CDR1 MNHNY, CDR2 SVGAGI (reference sequence). The V end was cut by 4 bases, the J end by 7 bases, with 17 bases between. The CDR3 sequence is 15 residues long. The CDR3 protein is CASSSATNGHNEQFF. The DNA of the CDR3 is TGTGCCAGCAGTTCTGCGACTAACGGACATAATGAGCAGTTCTTC.

As regards this clonotype: A junction end diverges from the germline sequence, so it may reflect a read error. The genes are TRBV11-2 and TRBJ1-5; D is possibly TRBD1 (6 bases). CDR3 length: 16 amino acids. Germline CDR1 and CDR2: SGHAT and FQNNGV. The CDR3 loop reads CASNLGPPGTNQPKHF. The CDR3 bases are TGTGCCAGCAACTTAGGCCCTCCCGGGACAAATCAGCCCAAACATTTT.

In its sample, this clonotype was seen many times. This chain uses TRBV4-2 with TRBJ2-7; 8 positions agree with TRBD1. Germline V gives CDR1 LGHNA, CDR2 YNFKEQ. The V and J ends lost 0 bases and 8 bases, in that order; junction bases with no gene match: 12. The CDR3 is made up of 16 amino acids. CDR3 sequence (DNA): TGTGCCAGCAGCCAAGATACCAGGGGGCGTGGTGGAAAGCAGTACTTC. Protein sequence: CASSQDTRGRGGKQYF.

As to this clonotype: One junction end does not reproduce the germline sequence, and a read error may be involved. This chain connects TRBV4-1 to TRBJ1-6; D possibly corresponds to TRBD1 (5 bases). CDR3 length: 14 amino acids. Germline values: CDR1 MGHRA, CDR2 YSYEKL. The CDR3 protein is CASSLEGRNSPPHF. In DNA form, the CDR3 reads TGCGCCAGCAGCCTAGAGGGGAGGAACTCACCCCCCCACTTT.

V and J are TRBV11-2 and TRBJ2-2; D might be TRBD2 (5 bases). The germline V and J ends were trimmed by 4 bases and 4 bases, with 19 bases remaining between them. In germline, CDR1 is SGHAT, CDR2 FQNNGV. This CDR3 comprises 17 residues. CDR3: CASSSDRDRVGTGELFF. DNA for the CDR3: TGTGCCAGCAGCTCTGATCGGGATAGAGTCGGCACCGGGGAGCTGTTTTTT.

For this clonotype: This may be a read error: a much more frequent sequence differs by one nucleotide. The genes are TRBV5-1 and TRBJ2-5; D not certain. V was clipped by 2 bases and J by 2 bases, with 10 bases between them. CDR3 length equals 14 residues. The germline V gene has CDR1 SGHRS and CDR2 YFSETQ. The chain's CDR3 is CASSFVVEQETQYF. Written as DNA, the CDR3 is TGCGCCAGCAGCTTTGTGGTGGAGCAAGAGACCCAGTACTTC.

Of note for this clonotype: At one of its ends the junction is not consistent with the germline gene, which may arise from a read error. The CDR3 loop reads CASSPTGSGADVLTF. Written as DNA, the CDR3 is TGTGCCAGCAGCCCTACAGGGTCCGGGGCCGACGTCCTGACTTTC. The V call is TRBV6-6, the J call TRBJ2-6; D might be TRBD1 (6 bases). Germline loops: CDR1 MNHNY, CDR2 SVGAGI (reference sequence). The CDR3 loop spans 15 amino acids.

This chain connects TRBV4-1 to TRBJ2-1; the D is unclear. V shed 0 bases and J shed 6 bases, with 15 bases lying between them. Germline V lookup: CDR1 MGHRA, CDR2 YSYEKL. This CDR3 region has 16 residues. CDR3 sequence: CASSQDPSERINEQFF. The DNA for the CDR3 is TGCGCCAGCAGCCAAGATCCCAGCGAGAGGATCAATGAGCAGTTCTTC.

On this clonotype: Germline is not matched at one junction end, which may reflect a read error. V gene TRBV29-1 combines with J gene TRBJ2-1; D unclear. CDR1 is SQVTM and CDR2 is ANQGSEA in the germline V gene. CDR3 length: 11 amino acids. CDR3 sequence: CIPRLDNDQFF. The CDR3 region has the DNA TGCATCCCCCGGCTAGACAATGATCAGTTCTTC.

As for this clonotype: At one end the junction does not follow the germline gene, possibly because of a read error. The gene calls are TRBV4-1 and TRBJ2-7; a possible D gene is TRBD1 (6 bases). This CDR3 has 12 amino acids. CDR1 and CDR2 (germline): MGHRA, YSYEKL. CDR3 residues: CASRGTCYEQYF. CDR3 nucleotide sequence: TGTGCCAGCAGAGGGACATGCTACGAGCAGTACTTC.

Turning to this clonotype: The junction departs from the called germline gene at one end, perhaps through a read error. This sequence joins TRBV6-2 or TRBV6-3 and TRBJ2-5; TRBD2 agrees at 9 bases. Per the germline V gene, CDR1 is MNHEY and CDR2 is SVGEGT. The CDR3 spans 14 residues. The CDR3 protein is CASNQAGGLKTQYF. CDR3 bases: TGTGCCAGCAACCAGGCGGGAGGGTTGAAGACCCAGTACTTT.

The V and J genes are TRBV4-1 and TRBJ2-7; D remains unclear. The V and J ends lost 0 bases and 7 bases respectively, with 13 bases between them. Germline CDR1 and CDR2: MGHRA and YSYEKL. The CDR3 extends over 14 amino acids. This CDR3 is CASSQDQLSEEQYF. The CDR3 DNA follows: TGCGCCAGCAGCCAAGATCAACTATCAGAAGAGCAGTACTTC.

For this clonotype: A much larger clone lies a single base off, so this may be a read error. The V and J genes are TRBV5-1 and TRBJ2-1; D is unclear. Germline V CDR1 and CDR2: SGHRS, YFSETQ. This CDR3 contains 13 residues. The V and J ends lost 0 bases and 16 bases respectively, with 17 bases between them. The CDR3 region is CASSLGVYNERFF. The CDR3 DNA reads TGCGCCAGCAGCTTGGGCGTTTACAATGAGCGTTTCTTC.

Concerning this clonotype: The conserved phenylalanine or tryptophan normally closing the CDR3 is absent here, so this likely arose from a read error. No DNA is shown, since the ends of the CDR3 on it are uncertain; the CDR3 is the one TCRdb lists. The rearrangement joins TRBV29-1 to TRBJ2-1; the D segment call TRBD1 is taken from the table without a DNA check. CDR1 is SQVTM, CDR2 ANQGSEA, per germline. A total of 14 residues make up the CDR3, ends included. The CDR3 spells CSGLPGHGVDEHFS.

This clonotype is medium-sized (0.01 to 0.1%) by share. V gene TRBV11-2 combines with J gene TRBJ2-3; 9 nucleotides match TRBD2. V lost 5 bases to trimming and J lost 0 bases; unmatched junction nucleotides: 6. The CDR3 is 16 amino acids. In germline, CDR1 is SGHAT, CDR2 FQNNGV. This CDR3 reads CASSPLTSGSTDTQYF. DNA of the CDR3: TGTGCCAGCAGCCCCCTGACTAGCGGCAGCACAGATACGCAGTATTTT.

This clonotype was observed once. A read error may produce the germline difference seen at one junction end. The chain couples TRBV12-3 or TRBV12-4 to TRBJ2-2; unclear D gene. This CDR3 is built from 14 residues. CDR3 sequence (DNA): TGTGCCAACACGGAAGTTCCCAACACCTGGGAGCTGTTTTTT. Residues: CANTEVPNTWELFF.

Concerning this clonotype: Without the conserved terminal phenylalanine or tryptophan, this CDR3 likely stems from a read error. The rearrangement joins TRBV11-2 to TRBJ2-2; D gene unclear. Germline V lookup: CDR1 SGHAT, CDR2 FQNNGV. The CDR3 loop spans 12 amino acids. As DNA, the CDR3 is TGTGACAGCTGCACAAACACCGGGGAGCTGTTTTTA. It specifies CDSCTNTGELFL.

Points on this clonotype: A much bigger clone sits one base away, suggesting this may be a read error. V usage is TRBV30 and J usage is TRBJ1-3; D is unresolved. The V gene's germline CDR1 is GTSNPN and CDR2 SVGIG (reference sequence). The length of the CDR3 is 11 residues. For the CDR3, the DNA is TGTGTCTGGAGTGTCGGAAACACCATATATTTT. Translated, it gives CVWSVGNTIYF. The full variable domain, completed using reference TRBV30 and TRBJ1-3, is SQTIHQWPATLVQPVGSPLSLECTVEGTSNPNLYWYRQAAGRGLQLLFYSVGIGQISSEVPQNLSASRPQDRQFILSSKKLLLSDSGFYLCVWSVGNTIYFGEGSWLTVV.

As regards this clonotype: The junction departs from germline at one end; a sequencing error may be responsible. The V and J genes are TRBV28 and TRBJ2-3; weak D call: TRBD2 (6 bases). The germline CDR1 and CDR2 sequences are MDHEN and SYDVKM. The CDR3 spans 17 residues. The CDR3 DNA follows: TGTGTCAGCAGTCCACTACGGTGGCGGGGCGGAGGAGATACGCAGTATTTT. As protein: CVSSPLRWRGGGDTQYF.

This clonotype was detected a few times. A much larger clone differs from this one at a single base, so this may be a read error. This chain uses TRBV5-5 with TRBJ1-1, with a possible D match to TRBD1 (5 bases). The CDR3 sequence is 14 residues long. In germline, CDR1 is SGHKS, CDR2 YYEKEE (reference sequence). CDR3 bases: TGTGTCAGCAGCACGGACACTCTGAACACTGAAGCTTTCTTT. It translates to CVSSTDTLNTEAFF.

The chain carries TRBV20-1 and TRBJ2-3; perhaps TRBD2 as D (7 bases). The ends were cut back, 6 bases at V and 3 bases at J, with 19 bases in the middle. The CDR3 runs to 15 residues. CDR1 is DFQATT and CDR2 is SNEGSKA in the germline V gene (reference sequence). The CDR3 sequence is CSAGRRERGTDTQYF. CDR3 DNA sequence: TGCAGTGCCGGGAGGCGGGAGAGGGGGACAGATACGCAGTATTTT.

This clonotype came up many times. The rearrangement uses TRBV29-1 and TRBJ2-2; weak D call: TRBD1 (5 bases). Trimming took 1 base from V and 6 from J, leaving 18 bases between them. Germline V gene sequence: CDR1 SQVTM, CDR2 ANQGSEA. The CDR3 is 16 amino acids. The CDR3 DNA reads as TGCAGCGTTGAAGCGGCAGGGCGGAGCTCGGCCGGGGAGCTGTTTTTT. Encoded protein: CSVEAAGRSSAGELFF.

About this clonotype: No conserved phenylalanine or tryptophan is present at the end of the CDR3, so a read error is the likely explanation. The chain combines TRBV11-2 with TRBJ2-1; TRBD2 matches 8 bases. CDR1 SGHAT and CDR2 FQNNGV come from the germline V gene. The CDR3 has 16 amino acids. The CDR3 DNA follows: TGTACTAGCAGCTTGGATATCGGACTAGCCATGGGTGAGCAGTTCTAC. Its protein is CTSSLDIGLAMGEQFY.